This T cell receptor beta chain was recorded in a study of beta chain features in type 1 diabetes. Trimming cost V 4 bases and J 9 bases, with 13 bases left between them. The CDR3 is made up of 13 amino acids. Germline lookup yields CDR1 SGHTA and CDR2 FQGTGA. Cell sorting via CD45RO/CCR7/CD25/CD127/CD95/CD27 was performed to obtain CD4+ naive, central memory, regulatory and stem cell-like memory cells. The study's findings and limits: Shorter TCRB CDR3s, moderately but significantly so, marked every one of the four CD4+ subsets in Type 1 diabetes patients.

Expressed TCRB transcripts got sequenced, as all isolated RNA was reverse transcribed. The assay was immunoSEQ multiplex PCR, and TCRdb's table has in-frame clones only and misses some. This sample has 350,000 to 450,000 clones, with around 16% found just once. About this clone: Its antigen is currently unknown.

This clonotype originated in a young woman in good health. Sequencing was done on a sample of naive CD4+ T cells from blood. The chain combines TRBV7-3 with TRBJ2-4; a possible D gene is TRBD1 (6 bases). CDR3 in DNA: TGTGCCAGCAGCTCACGGACAGATGGCATTCAGTACTTC. Its protein is CASSSRTDGIQYF.